This T cell receptor (beta chain) was obtained from a study of CD4 T cells in relation to SARS-CoV-2 and coronaviruses. At the level of the study: ViraFEST: approximately 10-day antigen culture of PBMCs, then TCR beta CDR3 sequencing.

The data were produced by immunoSEQ multiplex PCR, yet TCRdb's version contains in-frame clones alone and is incomplete. The sample lists tens of thousands of clones; roughly 72% were seen once. Note on this clone: Its antigen is as yet unknown.

The unexposed donors gave CD4+ T cells in about 2010-2019, prior to COVID-19. Isolation of CD4+ T cells took place after about 10 days in culture. Cells permitting, SARS-CoV-2 S/N and four cold-coronavirus spikes were tested on unexposed-donor CD4+ T cells. Cultures received half-medium IL-2 refreshes on days 3 and 7. The sequence was collected from a human donor in good health. Material for sequencing was CD4+ T cells from PBMCs, cultured in vitro.

The CDR3 bases are TGTGCCAGCAGCTTATGGTCGGCTCTCCGGAGGGCTTCACCCCTCCACTTT. This gives the protein CASSLWSALRRASPLHF. This chain connects TRBV7-2 to TRBJ1-6; no definite D call. This CDR3 spans 17 amino acids. Germline CDR1 reads SGHTA; CDR2 reads FQGNSA. V was trimmed by 2 bases and J by 9 bases, leaving 20 bases between them.